Listed below are T cell receptor beta chains from one sample, sequenced in a study of T cells in Graves' hyperthyroidism and ophthalmopathy. MiXCR was run by TCRdb on the multiplex PCR reads, yielding one entry per CDR3 protein. The sample holds around 400,000 distinct CDR3 sequences, 25% seen once. Sequences were obtained from blood. All receptors derive from a man aged 45-65 years with Graves' hyperthyroidism. The CDR3 runs from the conserved cysteine through the conserved F or W. The order of the fields is clone size, V gene, D gene, J gene, CDR3 protein, CDR3 DNA. D genes are given only for firm matches. Clone size is not always given. Where it is, it says once, few, many or a class for expanded clones.

clone_size: few
v_call: TRBV12-5
d_call: NA
j_call: TRBJ1-1
cdr3_aa: CASVRGGGEGAFF
cdr3_nt: TGTGCTAGTGTCAGAGGGGGGGGTGAAGGAGCTTTCTTT

clone_size: NA
v_call: TRBV6-1
d_call: TRBD1
j_call: TRBJ1-2
cdr3_aa: CASSSPGTGPYGYTF
cdr3_nt: TGTGCCAGCAGCTCGCCTGGGACAGGGCCTTATGGCTACACCTTC

clone_size: NA
v_call: TRBV20-1
d_call: NA
j_call: TRBJ1-6
cdr3_aa: CSAGREYNSPLHF
cdr3_nt: TGCAGTGCAGGCAGGGAGTACAATTCACCCCTCCACTTT

clone_size: NA
v_call: TRBV14
d_call: NA
j_call: TRBJ2-1
cdr3_aa: CASSQSGERDEQFF
cdr3_nt: TGTGCCAGCAGCCAGTCGGGAGAAAGGGATGAGCAGTTCTTC

clone_size: NA
v_call: TRBV10-2
d_call: NA
j_call: TRBJ1-5
cdr3_aa: CASSVGRVGNQPQHF
cdr3_nt: TGCGCCAGCAGTGTGGGCAGGGTTGGCAATCAGCCCCAGCATTTT

clone_size: many
v_call: TRBV11-2
d_call: TRBD1
j_call: TRBJ2-1
cdr3_aa: CASSLYTGEVMNEQFF
cdr3_nt: TGTGCCAGCAGCCTTTACACAGGGGAAGTAATGAATGAGCAGTTCTTC

clone_size: few
v_call: TRBV6-1
d_call: NA
j_call: TRBJ1-1
cdr3_aa: CASQKGGLLPFF
cdr3_nt: TGTGCCAGCCAGAAGGGGGGCCTTCTGCCTTTCTTT

clone_size: NA
v_call: TRBV7-9
d_call: TRBD1
j_call: TRBJ1-4
cdr3_aa: CASSFAETGGAREKLFF
cdr3_nt: TGTGCCAGCAGCTTCGCAGAAACAGGGGGCGCGCGGGAAAAACTGTTTTTT

clone_size: many
v_call: TRBV5-1
d_call: NA
j_call: TRBJ2-6
cdr3_aa: CASSLPSSGANVLTF
cdr3_nt: TGCGCCAGCAGCTTACCGAGCTCTGGGGCCAACGTCCTGACTTTC

clone_size: NA
v_call: TRBV5-1
d_call: NA
j_call: TRBJ2-1
cdr3_aa: CASRALLSTNEQFF
cdr3_nt: TGCGCCAGCAGGGCGCTACTGTCAACCAATGAGCAGTTCTTC

clone_size: NA
v_call: TRBV2
d_call: TRBD1
j_call: TRBJ2-5
cdr3_aa: CASEGQGSKQETQYF
cdr3_nt: TGTGCCAGCGAGGGACAGGGGAGCAAACAAGAGACCCAGTACTTC

clone_size: NA
v_call: TRBV5-5
d_call: NA
j_call: TRBJ2-7
cdr3_aa: CASSPPPQFDEQYF
cdr3_nt: TGTGCCAGCAGCCCGCCCCCCCAATTCGACGAGCAGTACTTC

clone_size: NA
v_call: TRBV20-1
d_call: NA
j_call: TRBJ2-1
cdr3_aa: CSATDSILNEQFF
cdr3_nt: TGCAGTGCTACGGACAGCATACTCAATGAGCAGTTCTTC

clone_size: few
v_call: TRBV5-1
d_call: TRBD1
j_call: TRBJ2-5
cdr3_aa: CASSLSQGAGETQYF
cdr3_nt: TGCGCCAGCAGCTTGAGTCAGGGGGCAGGGGAGACCCAGTACTTC

clone_size: few
v_call: TRBV20-1
d_call: TRBD1
j_call: TRBJ2-7
cdr3_aa: CSARDPTGWTYEQYF
cdr3_nt: TGCAGTGCTAGAGATCCGACAGGGTGGACCTACGAGCAGTACTTC

clone_size: NA
v_call: TRBV30
d_call: TRBD1
j_call: TRBJ1-6
cdr3_aa: CAWSKGGAGNSPLHF
cdr3_nt: TGTGCCTGGAGTAAAGGGGGCGCGGGGAATTCACCCCTCCACTTT